Listed below are T cell receptor beta chains from one sample, sequenced in a study of cytomegalovirus exposure and HLA in healthy donors. This table comes from immunoSEQ multiplex PCR, and its TCRdb copy is limited to in-frame clones, with some not included. Its table lists about 130,000 clones. Material for sequencing was PBMCs. Every receptor here comes from a woman in her thirties or forties in good health and CMV-seropositive. Each CDR3 is given with its conserved first and last residue. A D gene is named only where the DNA matches it firmly.

d_call	v_call	j_call	cdr3_aa	cdr3_nt
TRBD1	TRBV2	TRBJ1-5	CASTPDEGAGQPQHF	TGTGCCAGCACCCCCGACGAGGGGGCGGGACAGCCCCAGCATTTT
TRBD1	TRBV4-3	TRBJ2-5	CASSPPEGNNPLQGGKETQYF	TGCGCCAGCAGCCCCCCCGAGGGAAACAACCCATTACAGGGGGGAAAAGAGACCCAGTACTTC
NA	TRBV28	TRBJ1-3	CASSTTGWSGNTIYF	TGTGCCAGCAGCACAACAGGGTGGTCTGGAAACACCATATATTTT
NA	TRBV29-1	TRBJ1-1	CSVEDLQSAFF	TGCAGCGTTGAAGATTTACAGTCGGCTTTCTTT
NA	TRBV14	TRBJ2-5	CASSLGRGSQTQYF	TGTGCCAGCAGCCTAGGTCGGGGGTCCCAGACCCAGTACTTC
NA	TRBV14	TRBJ1-1	CASSQINSNTEAFF	TGTGCCAGCAGCCAAATCAACTCGAACACTGAAGCTTTCTTT
NA	TRBV18	TRBJ2-2	CASSPLAGTNTGELFF	TGTGCCAGCTCACCACTGGCAGGAACGAACACCGGGGAGCTGTTTTTT
TRBD1	TRBV4-1	TRBJ2-1	CASSQAPGTGVLDEQFF	TGCGCCAGCAGCCAGGCGCCTGGGACAGGGGTGCTGGACGAGCAGTTCTTC
TRBD1	TRBV2	TRBJ1-5	CATSRDRSNQPQHF	TGTGCCACGTCCCGGGACAGGTCCAATCAGCCCCAGCATTTT
TRBD2	TRBV6-6	TRBJ2-7	CASSQTSGFYEQYF	TGTGCCAGCAGTCAGACTAGCGGGTTTTACGAGCAGTACTTC
TRBD1	TRBV9	TRBJ2-1	CASSSGGGAGVSYNEQFF	TGTGCCAGCAGCTCAGGGGGTGGGGCGGGCGTTTCCTACAATGAGCAGTTCTTC